This T cell receptor (beta chain) derives from a study of graft-versus-host responses after intestinal transplantation. Turning to the study itself: All recipients were given anti-thymocyte globulin induction, and tacrolimus and steroids were then administered for about three years.

The method was immunoSEQ multiplex PCR; TCRdb's version includes in-frame clones alone and lacks a portion of them. This sample has approximately 21,000 clones, with 50% to 70% found just once. This CDR3 has 17 residues. Trimming at V came to 5 bases and at J to 0 bases, leaving 9 bases not matched to a gene. In germline, CDR1 is SNHLY, CDR2 FYNNEI. This sequence originates from a human patient who received an intestinal transplant. The sample in question was alloreactive CD4+ T cells from a mixed lymphocyte reaction culture, obtained before intestinal transplant. Noted subset: CFSE-low proliferating T cells sorted from approximately six-day pre-transplant mixed lymphocyte reaction (GvH or HvG direction). The chain combines TRBV2 with TRBJ1-4; 7 nucleotides match TRBD1. The CDR3 spells CASSRTGRLATNEKLFF. The CDR3 nucleotides are TGTGCCAGCAGTCGGACAGGTCGGCTTGCAACTAATGAAAAACTGTTTTTT.